Reported below is one T cell receptor beta chain. The entry originates in a study of cytomegalovirus exposure and HLA in healthy donors. The PCR employed 60 Vbeta primers together with 13 Jbeta primers. Repertoires were generated with immunoSEQ multiplex PCR, while TCRdb's copy carries only in-frame clones and drops some. The sample totals roughly 34,000 clones. Germline V CDR1 and CDR2: MDHEN, SYDVKM. The CDR3 is 16 residues long. V dropped 6 bases and J dropped 0 bases, with 15 bases sitting between them. The V call is TRBV28, the J call TRBJ1-5; D possibly corresponds to TRBD1 (6 bases). The TCR comes from a woman between 40 and 55 years old in good health and CMV-seropositive. The sample consisted of PBMCs. The chain's CDR3 is CASSPGTPYSNQPQHF. CDR3 DNA: TGTGCCAGCAGCCCGGGGACACCTTATAGCAATCAGCCCCAGCATTTT.